This T cell receptor beta chain was retrieved from a study of blood T cell repertoires in COVID-19. Study in general: The United States, Italy and Spain were the sources of the acute and convalescent COVID-19 samples. Sources were T cells, B-cell-depleted T cells, or PBMCs; the material itself was cDNA or gDNA.

In this sample, this clone turned up once. In the original processing: Reference gene primer amplification yielded estimated nucleated cell counts. Measured with immunoSEQ multiplex PCR; TCRdb has only the in-frame clones, and not every one. V and J calls and clone size come straight from that table; D and trimming were deduced from the DNA. The table lists about 210,000 clones, approximately 84% of them singletons, with approximately 8% in the top ten. The sequenced sample was peripheral blood. This receptor was identified in a woman aged 45-65 years with active or convalescent COVID-19.

CDR3 amino acids: CSASIDSNEQFF. DNA for the CDR3: TGCAGTGCTAGTATTGACTCTAATGAGCAGTTCTTC. The genes are TRBV20-1 and TRBJ2-1; the D is unclear. Trimming removed 3 bases at V and 7 bases at J, with 10 bases between. CDR1 and CDR2 (germline): DFQATT, SNEGSKA (reference sequence). The CDR3 loop spans 12 amino acids.